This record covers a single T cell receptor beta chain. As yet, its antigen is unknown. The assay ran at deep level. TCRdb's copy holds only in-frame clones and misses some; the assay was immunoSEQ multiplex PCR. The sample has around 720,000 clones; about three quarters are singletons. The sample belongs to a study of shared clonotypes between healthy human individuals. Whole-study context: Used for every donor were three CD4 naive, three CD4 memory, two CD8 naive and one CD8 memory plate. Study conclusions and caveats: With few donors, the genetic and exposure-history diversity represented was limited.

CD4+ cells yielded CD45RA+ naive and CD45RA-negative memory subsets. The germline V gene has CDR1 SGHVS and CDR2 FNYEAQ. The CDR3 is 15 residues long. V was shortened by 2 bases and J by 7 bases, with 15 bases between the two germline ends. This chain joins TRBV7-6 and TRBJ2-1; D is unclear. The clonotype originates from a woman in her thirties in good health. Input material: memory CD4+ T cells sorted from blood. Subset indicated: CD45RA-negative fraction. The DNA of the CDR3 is TGTGCCAGCAGCTTAAGAGGCGTTCTGTGGAATGAGCAGTTCTTC. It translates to CASSLRGVLWNEQFF.